This T cell receptor (beta chain) is drawn from a study of T cells in tuberculosis. This CDR3 is built from 14 residues. Trimming cost V 4 bases and J 4 bases, with 13 bases left between them. Germline-derived CDR1 and CDR2 are MNHNS and SASEGT. Clones were read by immunoSEQ multiplex PCR, and TCRdb kept only the in-frame ones, dropping some. Among tens of thousands of clones listed, around 94% were seen once. This clone has a single count. The sample's time point: new active TB diagnosis, blood taken before or within 7 days of starting treatment. This material consisted of PBMCs, taken at tuberculosis diagnosis. The gene calls are TRBV6-1 and TRBJ1-2; unclear D gene. This TCR derives from an adult with tuberculosis. The CDR3 spells CASSGGGTLYGYTF. CDR3 coding DNA: TGTGCCAGCAGTGGGGGAGGAACACTCTATGGCTACACCTTC.